Included here is one T cell receptor beta chain sequence, with context. Its specificity is not known. TCRdb's copy holds only in-frame clones and misses some; the assay was immunoSEQ multiplex PCR. The sample records a few hundred thousand clones, around 95% being singletons. CD45RO-negative, CCR7-positively selected cells formed the naive CD8 fraction, excluding terminally differentiated effector memory CD45RA+ cells. The study drew its donors from healthy HIV-negative adults without recent acute infections or vaccinations. The CDR3 runs 15 residues. CDR1 is SGHVS and CDR2 is FNYEAQ in the germline V gene. V was clipped by 1 base and J by 5 bases, with 14 bases between them. These data originate in a study of shared clonotypes between healthy human individuals. Study as a whole: Sampling drew on donors who were a couple of women and a few men aged 18 to 49.

Notes on the study in general: Clonotype sharing among donors, it was expected, would be affected by sequencing depth.

The chain combines TRBV7-6 with TRBJ2-5; D not certain. The sequenced sample was naive CD8+ T cells sorted from blood. The source of this sequence is a young woman in good health. This CDR3 is CASSLDLSGVETQYF. The CDR3 nucleotides are TGTGCCAGCAGCTTAGATCTTAGTGGTGTTGAGACCCAGTACTTC.